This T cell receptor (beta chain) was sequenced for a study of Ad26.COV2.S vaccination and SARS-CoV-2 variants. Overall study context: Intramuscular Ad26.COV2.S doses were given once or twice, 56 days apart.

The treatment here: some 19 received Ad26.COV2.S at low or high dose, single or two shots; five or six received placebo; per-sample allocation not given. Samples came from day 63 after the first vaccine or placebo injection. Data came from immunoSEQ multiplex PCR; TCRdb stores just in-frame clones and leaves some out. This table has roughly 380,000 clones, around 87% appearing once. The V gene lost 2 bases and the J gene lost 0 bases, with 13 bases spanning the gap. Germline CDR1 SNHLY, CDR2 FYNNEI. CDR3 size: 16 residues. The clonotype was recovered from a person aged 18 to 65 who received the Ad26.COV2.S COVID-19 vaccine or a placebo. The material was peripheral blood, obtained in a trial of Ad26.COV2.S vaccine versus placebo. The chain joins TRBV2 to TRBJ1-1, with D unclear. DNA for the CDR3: TGTGCCAGCAGTGAACAACCGCACAGCATGAACACTGAAGCTTTCTTT. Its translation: CASSEQPHSMNTEAFF.